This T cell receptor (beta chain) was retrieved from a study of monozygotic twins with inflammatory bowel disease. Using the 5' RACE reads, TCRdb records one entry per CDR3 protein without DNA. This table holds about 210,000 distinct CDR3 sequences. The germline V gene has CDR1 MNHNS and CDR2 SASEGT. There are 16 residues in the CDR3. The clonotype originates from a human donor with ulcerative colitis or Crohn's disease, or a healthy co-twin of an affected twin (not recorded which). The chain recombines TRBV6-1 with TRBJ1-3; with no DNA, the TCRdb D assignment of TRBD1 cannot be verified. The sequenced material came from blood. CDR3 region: CASRGEGTSSGNTIYF.